This TCR beta chain was captured in a study of T cell responses to AZD1222 COVID-19 vaccine. Study-level results: Spike-specific TCR breadth and depth were elevated following two AZD1222 doses. Baseline seropositivity characterized only six or seven AZD1222 recipients.

Trimming removed 2 bases at V and 4 bases at J, with 9 bases between. The CDR3 is 14 residues long. Germline-derived CDR1 and CDR2 are SGHRS and YFSETQ. Note on this clone: What it recognizes is unknown.

The data were produced by immunoSEQ multiplex PCR, yet TCRdb's version contains in-frame clones alone and is incomplete. The sample has more than 120,000 clones; almost 90% are singletons. The material sequenced was peripheral blood, taken 28 days after the second AZD1222 dose. The clonotype comes from an adult who received the AZD1222 COVID-19 vaccine. This chain joins TRBV5-1 and TRBJ1-4; D perhaps matches TRBD1 (6 bases). The CDR3 here is CASSLGTSNEKLFF. The CDR3 region has the DNA TGCGCCAGCAGCTTAGGGACAAGTAATGAAAAACTGTTTTTT.